The 22 T cell receptor beta chains presented below share a single source sample, sequenced in a study of control samples from healthy donors and cancer patients. Profiling relied on immunoSEQ multiplex PCR, and the TCRdb table lists in-frame clones only, not all of them. The data hold around 180,000 clones, with 70% to 90% observed a single time. Sequences were obtained from blood. The receptors were gathered from a woman in her 30s in good health.

The chain has TRBV14 and TRBJ2-5; 8 bases agree with TRBD1. V shed 4 bases, J shed 6 bases, and the junction held 1 base outside the gene matches. Germline values: CDR1 SGHDN, CDR2 FVKESK. The length of the CDR3 is 12 residues. The CDR3: CASSPGGKTQYF. CDR3 in DNA: TGTGCCAGCAGCCCAGGGGGCAAGACCCAGTACTTC. The whole variable domain, filled in from reference TRBV14 and TRBJ2-5, reads EAGVTQFPSHSVIEKGQTVTLRCDPISGHDNLYWYRRVMGKEIKFLLHFVKESKQDESGMPNNRFLAERTGGTYSTLKVQPAELEDSGVYFCASSPGGKTQYFGPGTRLLVL.

The genes are TRBV6-1 and TRBJ2-3; D is undetermined. The V gene lost 3 bases and the J gene lost 6 bases, with 13 bases spanning the gap. The length of the CDR3 is 14 residues. Germline CDR1 and CDR2: MNHNS and SASEGT. CDR3 coding DNA: TGTGCCAGCAGTGAGTCCCGACGGGCGGATACGCAGTATTTT. Its translation is CASSESRRADTQYF.

This CDR3 is CASSLPTGSGYTF. In DNA form, the CDR3 reads TGTGCCAGCAGCTTGCCGACAGGGTCTGGCTACACCTTC. The chain links TRBV5-4 to TRBJ1-2; TRBD1 aligns across 7 bases. J was trimmed by 7 bases and V by 1 base; bases with no gene match: 4. The V gene's germline CDR1 is SGHNT and CDR2 YYREEE (reference sequence). The CDR3 spans 13 residues.

This chain joins TRBV24-1 and TRBJ1-5; 7 nucleotides match TRBD1. The CDR3 loop spans 15 amino acids. Looked up from germline, CDR1 is KGHDR and CDR2 is SFDVKD. The junction had 13 bases not matched to a gene; V was cut back by 9 bases and J by 6 bases. The CDR3 DNA reads as TGTGCCACCCAAAAGATACAGGGGAAGGGTCAGCCCCAGCATTTT. It specifies CATQKIQGKGQPQHF.

The V call is TRBV28, the J call TRBJ2-7; D possibly corresponds to TRBD1 (6 bases). This CDR3 spans 14 amino acids. The germline gives CDR1 MDHEN, CDR2 SYDVKM. The V end lost 9 bases, the J end lost 2 bases, and 17 bases lay between the germline ends. CDR3 sequence reads: CASSDPGHAYEQYF. The CDR3 coding sequence is TGTGCCAGTTCCGACCCGGGACACGCCTACGAGCAGTACTTC. Drawing the rest from reference TRBV28 and TRBJ2-7, the complete variable domain is DVKVTQSSRYLVKRTGEKVFLECVQDMDHENMFWYRQDPGLGLRLIYFSYDVKMKEKGDIPEGYSVSREKKERFSLILESASTNQTSMYLCASSDPGHAYEQYFGPGTRLTVT.

The gene calls are TRBV4-1 and TRBJ2-4; the match to TRBD2 covers 13 bases. The V and J ends lost 4 bases and 4 bases, in that order; junction bases with no gene match: 4. CDR1 is MGHRA and CDR2 is YSYEKL in the germline V gene. This CDR3 comprises 16 residues. In DNA form, the CDR3 reads TGCGCCAGCAGCCCGGGACTAGCGGGAACTAAAAACATTCAGTACTTC. Translation gives CASSPGLAGTKNIQYF.

This chain uses TRBV5-6 with TRBJ2-7; D remains ambiguous. Per germline, CDR1 SGHDT and CDR2 YYEEEE. CDR3 length equals 13 residues. The ends were cut back, 0 bases at V and 2 bases at J, with 6 bases in the middle. CDR3 sequence reads: CASSLGSTYEQYF. The DNA of the CDR3 is TGTGCCAGCAGCTTGGGTTCTACCTACGAGCAGTACTTC.

The sample holds one count of this clone. V gene TRBV28 combines with J gene TRBJ2-3; D gene uncertain. This CDR3 is built from 9 residues. In germline, CDR1 is MDHEN, CDR2 SYDVKM. The CDR3 is CATSDTQYF. The CDR3 DNA reads TGTGCTACGAGCGATACGCAGTATTTT.

J is TRBJ1-1 and V is TRBV30; the D gene is possibly TRBD1 (6 bases). Trimming removed 1 base at V and 1 base at J, with 13 bases between. The germline V gene encodes CDR1 GTSNPN and CDR2 SVGIG (reference sequence). This CDR3 is 15 amino acids long. The CDR3 bases are TGTGCCTGGAGTGCAACAGGGCGAAAGAACACTGAAGCTTTCTTT. The encoded protein is CAWSATGRKNTEAFF. Filled out from reference TRBV30 and TRBJ1-1, the complete variable domain reads SQTIHQWPATLVQPVGSPLSLECTVEGTSNPNLYWYRQAAGRGLQLLFYSVGIGQISSEVPQNLSASRPQDRQFILSSKKLLLSDSGFYLCAWSATGRKNTEAFFGQGTRLTVV.

The rearrangement uses TRBV29-1 and TRBJ2-7, with D perhaps matching TRBD1 or TRBD2 (7 bases each). CDR1 and CDR2 from the germline V gene are SQVTM and ANQGSEA. The CDR3 contains 14 residues. V lost 4 bases and J lost 3, with 16 bases in between. Here the CDR3 reads CSVGSGDSFYEQYF. CDR3 coding DNA: TGCAGCGTTGGGAGCGGGGACAGCTTCTACGAGCAGTACTTC.

Concerning this clone: One junction end does not reproduce the germline sequence, and a read error may be involved. This chain joins TRBV7-7 and TRBJ2-5, with D maybe TRBD1 (5 bases). Germline lookup yields CDR1 SSHAT and CDR2 FNYEAQ (reference sequence). CDR3 length: 13 residues. The CDR3 DNA sequence: TGTGCTAGCAGTTCCGACAGAAGAGAGACCCAGTACTTC. Its protein is CASSSDRRETQYF.

This sequence joins TRBV5-4 and TRBJ2-1; 10 bases match TRBD2. The CDR3 spans 15 residues. CDR1 and CDR2 from the germline V gene are SGHNT and YYREEE (reference sequence). Unmatched junction bases numbered 5, after V lost 0 bases and J lost 8 bases. The chain's CDR3 is CASSLASGRADEQFF. The CDR3, as DNA: TGTGCCAGCAGCTTGGCGAGCGGGAGGGCCGATGAGCAGTTCTTC.

The CDR3 DNA sequence: TGTGCCAGCAGCTTTCCTACCGGTACTAGCGGGCTGGGGGAGCAGTTCTTC. Translation gives CASSFPTGTSGLGEQFF. The chain joins TRBV7-9 to TRBJ2-1; 9 positions agree with TRBD2. Per the germline V gene, CDR1 is SEHNR and CDR2 is FQNEAQ (reference sequence). CDR3 length equals 17 residues. J gave up 10 bases and V 3 bases, and 16 bases lay outside the gene matches.

This sequence joins TRBV19 and TRBJ2-7; D gene ambiguous. Trimming stripped 4 bases from V and 3 bases from J, with 16 bases between. CDR1 is LNHDA, CDR2 SQIVND, per germline (reference sequence). The CDR3 runs to 15 residues. DNA of the CDR3: TGTGCCAGTAGTACCCAACACAGCGCCGGCTACGAGCAGTACTTC. Translation gives CASSTQHSAGYEQYF.

The rearrangement uses TRBV29-1 and TRBJ1-5, with TRBD1 as a possible D gene (5 bases). The germline gives CDR1 SQVTM, CDR2 ANQGSEA. V gave up 6 bases and J gave up 3 bases, with 12 bases separating them. The CDR3 runs 13 residues. This CDR3 reads CSVSDSINQPQHF. CDR3 nucleotides: TGCAGCGTCTCCGACAGCATCAATCAGCCCCAGCATTTT.

The V gene is TRBV5-6, the J gene TRBJ2-7, with 7 nucleotides matching TRBD1. Germline V gene lookup returns CDR1 SGHDT and CDR2 YYEEEE. The V and J ends lost 0 bases and 2 bases, in that order; junction bases with no gene match: 2. CDR3 length: 14 residues. CDR3 bases: TGTGCCAGCAGCTTGGGCCAGGGGGCCTACGAGCAGTACGTC. This gives the protein CASSLGQGAYEQYV.

This clone turned up a few times. This chain connects TRBV6-1 to TRBJ2-7; D unclear. There are 15 residues in the CDR3. CDR1 and CDR2 from the germline V gene are MNHNS and SASEGT. The V and J ends lost 1 base and 0 bases respectively, with 10 bases between them. CDR3 protein: CASSEGHYSSYEQYV. The CDR3 bases are TGTGCCAGCAGTGAAGGCCACTACTCCTCCTACGAGCAGTACGTC.

J is TRBJ1-1 and V is TRBV28; TRBD1 aligns across 8 bases. CDR1 is MDHEN and CDR2 is SYDVKM in the germline V gene. This CDR3 comprises 14 residues. The junction had 1 base not matched to a gene; V was cut back by 4 bases and J by 0 bases. The CDR3 protein is CASSSGQVNTEAFF. The CDR3 DNA sequence: TGTGCCAGCAGTTCGGGACAGGTGAACACTGAAGCTTTCTTT.

The chain couples TRBV20-1 to TRBJ2-1, with D possibly matching TRBD2 (5 bases). CDR1 is DFQATT and CDR2 is SNEGSKA in the germline V gene (reference sequence). This CDR3 comprises 10 residues. The V and J ends lost 7 bases and 5 bases respectively, with 6 bases between them. CDR3 amino acids: CSGSDNEQFF. The CDR3 DNA reads as TGCAGTGGTAGCGACAATGAGCAGTTCTTC.

V usage is TRBV6-4 and J usage is TRBJ2-7; D is unresolved. This CDR3 is 10 amino acids long. Germline V CDR1 and CDR2: MRHNA, SNTAGT. V dropped 3 bases and J dropped 7 bases, with 4 bases sitting between them. CDR3: CASSEKEQYF. The CDR3 region has the DNA TGTGCCAGCAGTGAAAAAGAGCAGTACTTC.

The V call is TRBV18, the J call TRBJ2-1; D gene unclear. The CDR3 totals 11 residues. The germline gives CDR1 KGHSH, CDR2 LQKENI. Trimming stripped 2 bases from V and 8 bases from J, with 4 bases between. The CDR3 reads CASSPVDEQFF. The CDR3 DNA sequence: TGTGCCAGCTCACCAGTGGATGAGCAGTTCTTC.

The rearrangement uses TRBV7-9 and TRBJ2-5, with D possibly being TRBD1 (5 bases). This CDR3 is 12 amino acids long. CDR1 is SEHNR, CDR2 FQNEAQ, per germline (reference sequence). V was shortened by 7 bases and J by 4 bases, with 10 bases between the two germline ends. The CDR3 DNA reads TGTGCCAGCACCCTAGACAGAGAGACCCAGTACTTC. It codes for CASTLDRETQYF.